These 26 T cell receptor beta chains came from one sample sequenced in a study of blood T cell repertoires in COVID-19. Sequenced by immunoSEQ multiplex PCR; TCRdb stores in-frame clones only, minus some. The sample yields 150,000 to 200,000 clones, about 89% seen once. What was sequenced was PBMCs or T cells enriched from blood (not recorded which). The receptors shown here come from a woman in her late teens or twenties who had recovered from COVID-19.

The chain couples TRBV20-1 to TRBJ1-2; TRBD1 aligns across 8 bases. Germline-derived CDR1 and CDR2 are DFQATT and SNEGSKA (reference sequence). The CDR3 covers 11 residues. The V segment lost 5 bases and the J segment 12 bases; nucleotides outside the gene matches: 8. The CDR3 loop is CSAWDRLDNTF. The CDR3 DNA reads TGCAGTGCTTGGGACAGGTTAGATAACACCTTC.

This clone has more than one count but fewer than ten. The chain links TRBV7-8 to TRBJ2-7; unclear D gene. The length of the CDR3 is 14 residues. V was clipped by 5 bases and J by 1 base, with 12 bases between them. CDR1 SGHVS and CDR2 FQNEAQ come from the germline V gene. CDR3 bases: TGTGCCAGCAGCACCCTCCGTCGGTCCTACGAGCAGTACTTC. The encoded protein is CASSTLRRSYEQYF.

This chain joins TRBV30 and TRBJ1-3; D is perhaps TRBD1 (5 bases). CDR3 length: 15 residues. With 3 bases removed from V and 6 bases from J, the gap between germline ends came to 18 bases. CDR1 and CDR2 from the germline V gene are GTSNPN and SVGIG (reference sequence). The CDR3 region is CAWSYGAGILNTIYF. CDR3 nucleotides: TGTGCCTGGAGCTATGGGGCAGGGATCTTAAACACCATATATTTT.

This chain connects TRBV5-1 to TRBJ1-3; possibly TRBD1 for D (6 bases). Germline V CDR1 and CDR2: SGHRS, YFSETQ. This CDR3 has 15 amino acids. Between the trimmed V and J ends, which lost 5 bases and 4 bases, there was a span of 16 bases. The CDR3 reads CASSLAGALGNTIYF. The CDR3 DNA is TGCGCCAGCAGTCTGGCAGGGGCTTTGGGAAACACCATATATTTT.

The chain couples TRBV11-3 to TRBJ1-3; D is ambiguous. CDR1 is SGHNT, CDR2 YENEEA, per germline. V was shortened by 0 bases and J by 0 bases, with 15 bases between the two germline ends. This CDR3 contains 18 residues. In nucleotides, the CDR3 is TGTGCCAGCAGCTTAGATCTCCGGGGTCAGCCCTCTGGAAACACCATATATTTT. Amino acids: CASSLDLRGQPSGNTIYF.

The chain carries TRBV7-8 and TRBJ2-7; TRBD2 matches 12 bases. CDR1 SGHVS and CDR2 FQNEAQ come from the germline V gene. This CDR3 spans 14 amino acids. Germline trimming cut 6 bases from V and 2 bases from J; bases unmatched to any gene: 2. CDR3 sequence reads: CASRTSGSAYEQYF. The CDR3 DNA follows: TGTGCCAGCAGGACTAGCGGGAGCGCCTACGAGCAGTACTTC.

The chain links TRBV28 to TRBJ2-2; maybe TRBD1 (6 bases). The CDR3 length is 15 residues. The germline V and J ends were trimmed by 1 base and 1 base, with 7 bases remaining between them. Germline assignment: CDR1 MDHEN and CDR2 SYDVKM. This CDR3 is CASSLLGQNTGELFF. The CDR3 DNA reads as TGTGCCAGCAGTTTATTGGGACAGAACACCGGGGAGCTGTTTTTT.

The chain has TRBV19 and TRBJ2-1; 13 bases line up with TRBD2. The CDR3 is made up of 16 amino acids. V gave up 5 bases and J gave up 4 bases; unmatched junction bases: 5. Germline V lookup: CDR1 LNHDA, CDR2 SQIVND (reference sequence). CDR3 loop: CASSPWTSGGYNEQFF. In DNA, the CDR3 is TGTGCCAGTAGTCCGTGGACTAGCGGGGGATACAATGAGCAGTTCTTC.

This sequence joins TRBV9 and TRBJ2-1, with 7 bases identical to TRBD2. V dropped 0 bases and J dropped 5; count of bases not matched to a gene: 5. CDR3 length equals 15 residues. Germline CDR1 reads SGDLS; CDR2 reads YYNGEE. The chain's CDR3 is CASSVGGGPHNEQFF. DNA of the CDR3: TGTGCCAGCAGCGTAGGGGGAGGGCCCCACAATGAGCAGTTCTTC.

The chain joins TRBV6-5 to TRBJ1-5, with D hard to call. The CDR3 sequence is 12 residues long. Trimming took 4 bases from V and 5 from J, leaving 6 bases between them. CDR1 is MNHEY, CDR2 SVGAGI, per germline. The CDR3 is CASSFNYQPQHF. The CDR3 DNA follows: TGTGCCAGCAGTTTTAACTATCAGCCCCAGCATTTT.

Details on this clone: A read error may produce the germline difference seen at one junction end. The chain links TRBV7-8 to TRBJ1-4; 8 nucleotides line up with TRBD1. CDR3 length: 12 residues. Germline CDR1 SGHVS, CDR2 FQNEAQ. In DNA, the CDR3 is TGTGCCAGCAGCCGAACAGGGGGGCCGACTAATTTT. Residues: CASSRTGGPTNF.

Regarding this clone: One end of the junction does not line up with germline, which may come from a read error. This chain links TRBV7-3 with TRBJ1-2; the match to TRBD1 covers 7 bases. This CDR3 has 17 residues. Germline V gives CDR1 SGHTA, CDR2 FQGTGA. The CDR3 nucleotides read TGTGCCAGCACCCGAGGTCAGCAGGGGGGACCTAACTATGTCTACACCTTC. Amino acids: CASTRGQQGGPNYVYTF.

The chain uses TRBV5-1 and TRBJ1-6; possible D gene TRBD1, 6 bases. V was pared by 4 bases and J by 5 bases, with 19 bases between. The CDR3 contains 17 residues. The V gene's germline CDR1 is SGHRS and CDR2 YFSETQ. The CDR3 reads CASSPSPRGADNSPLHF. The CDR3 DNA is TGCGCCAGCAGCCCAAGCCCCCGGGGGGCGGATAATTCACCCCTCCACTTT.

Concerning this clone itself: One end of the junction varies from germline; a read error may be responsible. The chain couples TRBV12-3 or TRBV12-4 to TRBJ2-3; no clear D gene. This CDR3 region has 12 residues. This CDR3 is CASRLLTDTQYF. Here the CDR3 DNA reads TGTGCCAGCCGTTTACTCACAGATACGCAGTATTTT.

The genes are TRBV2 and TRBJ2-2; 9 bases fit TRBD2. The germline CDR1 and CDR2 sequences are SNHLY and FYNNEI. V was pared by 6 bases and J by 5 bases, with 4 bases of the junction left unmatched. CDR3 length equals 14 residues. The CDR3 DNA is TGTGCCAGCAGAGCCCTAGCGGGAACCGGGGAGCTGTTTTTT. Its translation is CASRALAGTGELFF.

This chain connects TRBV28 to TRBJ2-3; TRBD2 might be the D (6 bases). V was cut by 8 bases and J by 1 base, with 13 bases left in between. The CDR3 runs 14 residues. Per germline, CDR1 MDHEN and CDR2 SYDVKM. The CDR3 DNA reads TGTGCCAGCCGTAAGCGGAGGGGCACAGATACGCAGTATTTT. As protein: CASRKRRGTDTQYF.

This clone appeared a single time. CDR3 nucleotides: TGCGCCAGCAGCCAAGAGGTTGCCAGAATGAACACTGAAGCTTTCTTT. Protein product: CASSQEVARMNTEAFF. The chain carries TRBV4-1 and TRBJ1-1; D not resolved. This CDR3 contains 16 residues. Germline V gene sequence: CDR1 MGHRA, CDR2 YSYEKL. The V end lost 0 bases, the J end lost 0 bases, and 11 bases lay between the germline ends.

This clone was recorded only once. This chain joins TRBV6-5 and TRBJ2-7; D may be TRBD2 (6 bases). The CDR3 contains 14 residues. Germline assignment: CDR1 MNHEY and CDR2 SVGAGI. The ends were cut back, 5 bases at V and 0 bases at J, with 11 bases in the middle. CDR3 protein: CASSLTGSSYEQYF. The CDR3 DNA follows: TGTGCCAGCAGTCTAACCGGGAGCTCCTACGAGCAGTACTTC.

V is TRBV28 and J is TRBJ2-1, with TRBD1 matching over 7 bases. The CDR3 extends over 14 amino acids. The V gene's germline CDR1 is MDHEN and CDR2 SYDVKM. V lost 10 bases to trimming and J lost 8 bases; unmatched junction nucleotides: 14. DNA for the CDR3: TGTGCCACGATCTCCGGGACAGAACTCGATGAGCAGTTCTTC. Translation gives CATISGTELDEQFF.

V is TRBV7-3 and J is TRBJ2-3; the D is unclear. Germline V gene data show CDR1 as SGHTA and CDR2 as FQGTGA. The CDR3 length is 13 residues. The ends were cut back, 5 bases at V and 5 bases at J, with 11 bases in the middle. CDR3 in amino acids: CASSMAVRDTQYF. DNA of the CDR3: TGTGCCAGCAGCATGGCCGTCCGAGATACGCAGTATTTT.

V gene TRBV6-5 combines with J gene TRBJ1-1, with a tentative D call TRBD1 (6 bases). V dropped 4 bases and J dropped 2 bases, with 14 bases sitting between them. This CDR3 spans 15 amino acids. From germline, CDR1 is MNHEY and CDR2 SVGAGI. The DNA of the CDR3 is TGTGCCAGCAGTTTTCAGGGGAACCCTAACACTGAAGCTTTCTTT. Its translation is CASSFQGNPNTEAFF.

This chain links TRBV3-1 (or the pseudogene TRBV3-2) with TRBJ1-2; 11 bases are a match to TRBD1. This CDR3 comprises 15 residues. Germline CDR1 is LGHDT and CDR2 is YNNKEL (reference sequence). Losses at the gene ends were 4 bases for V and 2 bases for J; bases not matched to a gene: 3. DNA of the CDR3: TGTGCCAGCAGCCTAGGGACAGGGGGGAACTATGGCTACACCTTC. This translates into CASSLGTGGNYGYTF.

This chain uses TRBV12-5 with TRBJ2-2, with TRBD2 matching 7 bases. Germline V gives CDR1 LGHNT, CDR2 FRNRAP. This CDR3 spans 15 amino acids. The trim removed 7 bases at V and 7 bases at J, leaving 12 bases unmatched. The CDR3 DNA sequence: TGTGCTAGTGAGGTGGGCGGGACTAATGGCGGGGAGCTGTTTTTT. This sequence encodes CASEVGGTNGGELFF.

V is TRBV5-1 and J is TRBJ2-7, with 11 bases aligning to TRBD2. The CDR3 spans 16 residues. Germline assignment: CDR1 SGHRS and CDR2 YFSETQ. The junction had 10 bases not matched to a gene; V was cut back by 4 bases and J by 4 bases. In DNA, the CDR3 is TGCGCCAGCAGCGGAACTAGCGGGAGTCTCGTTTACGAGCAGTACTTC. Its translation is CASSGTSGSLVYEQYF.

This rearrangement joins TRBV6-5 to TRBJ1-1; D is ambiguous. CDR1 is MNHEY, CDR2 SVGAGI, per germline. CDR3 length: 15 residues. The V and J ends lost 6 bases and 1 base respectively, with 15 bases between them. Here the CDR3 reads CASSRTGGRNTEAFF. The CDR3, as DNA: TGTGCCAGCAGCCGAACGGGAGGGCGGAACACTGAAGCTTTCTTT.

The V call is TRBV5-1, the J call TRBJ2-5; TRBD2 is a possible D gene (7 bases). CDR1 is SGHRS and CDR2 is YFSETQ in the germline V gene. The V gene lost 4 bases and the J gene lost 5 bases, with 15 bases spanning the gap. The length of the CDR3 is 14 residues. CDR3 loop: CASSTEGGLETQYF. The CDR3 bases are TGCGCCAGCAGCACTGAGGGGGGGCTGGAGACCCAGTACTTC.